The 8 T cell receptor beta chains listed next were all sequenced from one sample in a study of regulatory T cells in long-lasting Graves disease. Regarding time point: newly diagnosed GD, antithyroid drugs for less than 3 months. PBMC RNA was the source of the TCR library. Construction of TCR beta libraries relied on iRepertoire HTBI primers and on Arm-PCR targeting CDR3 regions. One entry per CDR3 protein results from TCRdb running MiXCR on the multiplex PCR reads. The sample lists 400,000 to 500,000 distinct CDR3 sequences, around 15% seen once, with about 23% in the top ten. The sample also formed part of further work on T cells in Graves' hyperthyroidism and ophthalmopathy.

Sample: peripheral blood mononuclear cells (PBMCs), taken at new diagnosis, from a patient treated with antithyroid drugs. The receptors were gathered from a woman between 18 and 29 years old with Graves disease.

This clonotype has a count of ten or more. The chain uses TRBV28 and TRBJ1-2, with D perhaps matching TRBD1 (5 bases). CDR1 is MDHEN, CDR2 SYDVKM, per germline. Between the trimmed V and J ends, which lost 4 bases and 4 bases, there was a span of 13 bases. The CDR3 is made up of 14 amino acids. The CDR3 region is CASSWHRSVYGYTF. CDR3 DNA sequence: TGTGCCAGCAGTTGGCACAGGAGCGTCTATGGCTACACCTTC.

Ten or more counts support this clonotype. The rearrangement links TRBV28 to TRBJ2-7; 7 nucleotides align to TRBD2. This CDR3 region has 13 residues. V dropped 5 bases and J dropped 5; count of bases not matched to a gene: 6. Germline V gene lookup returns CDR1 MDHEN and CDR2 SYDVKM. CDR3 DNA: TGTGCCAGCAGTCCTCCCCGGGGGGACGAGCAGTACTTC. It specifies CASSPPRGDEQYF. The whole variable domain, filled in from reference TRBV28 and TRBJ2-7, reads DVKVTQSSRYLVKRTGEKVFLECVQDMDHENMFWYRQDPGLGLRLIYFSYDVKMKEKGDIPEGYSVSREKKERFSLILESASTNQTSMYLCASSPPRGDEQYFGPGTRLTVT.

This clonotype appeared a few times. The chain employs TRBV24-1 and TRBJ2-7; D is perhaps TRBD2 (6 bases). The CDR3 loop spans 16 amino acids. The V gene lost 0 bases and the J gene lost 7 bases, with 18 bases spanning the gap. CDR1 KGHDR and CDR2 SFDVKD come from the germline V gene. The CDR3 nucleotides are TGTGCCACCAGTGATTTGAAGGACTACCCTCCTGGGGAGCAGTACTTC. Translated: CATSDLKDYPPGEQYF.

At least ten counts were recorded for this clonotype. V and J are TRBV4-3 and TRBJ2-5, with D unresolved. This CDR3 comprises 14 residues. In germline, CDR1 is LGHNA, CDR2 YSLEER. Trimming shortened V by 1 base and J by 1 base, and 7 bases separated the two germline ends. The CDR3 loop is CASSQVLFQETQYF. In DNA form, the CDR3 reads TGCGCCAGCAGCCAAGTGTTGTTCCAAGAGACCCAGTACTTC.

This clonotype has a count of ten or more. The chain couples TRBV11-2 to TRBJ2-3, with D uncertain. Germline CDR1 SGHAT, CDR2 FQNNGV. The length of the CDR3 is 13 residues. Trimming removed 5 bases at V and 0 bases at J, with 6 bases between. CDR3 sequence (DNA): TGTGCCAGCAGCACCCCTAGCACAGATACGCAGTATTTT. This encodes CASSTPSTDTQYF.

This clonotype was seen repeatedly, ten times or more. The chain recombines TRBV20-1 with TRBJ2-2, with D tentatively TRBD1 or TRBD2 (6 bases each). Between the trimmed V and J ends, which lost 6 bases and 6 bases, there was a span of 14 bases. Looked up from germline, CDR1 is DFQATT and CDR2 is SNEGSKA (reference sequence). CDR3 size: 13 residues. CDR3 residues: CSAPKEGAGELFF. In DNA, the CDR3 is TGCAGTGCGCCCAAGGAGGGGGCCGGGGAGCTGTTTTTT.

The rearrangement uses TRBV15 and TRBJ2-3, with D possibly TRBD1 on 6 matching bases. CDR1 LNHNV and CDR2 YYDKDF come from the germline V gene (reference sequence). Trimming took 0 bases from V and 4 from J, leaving 14 bases between them. The CDR3 has 16 amino acids. The CDR3 is CATSREISGTSDTQYF. As DNA, the CDR3 is TGTGCCACCAGCAGAGAGATCTCAGGGACATCAGATACGCAGTATTTT.

The V and J genes are TRBV12-3 or TRBV12-4 and TRBJ1-5, with a tentative D call TRBD1 (5 bases). This CDR3 spans 14 amino acids. V lost 6 bases to trimming and J lost 1 base, with 10 bases between them. The CDR3 region is CASSSGYSNQPQHF. Here the CDR3 DNA reads TGTGCCAGCAGCTCAGGGTACAGCAATCAGCCCCAGCATTTT.